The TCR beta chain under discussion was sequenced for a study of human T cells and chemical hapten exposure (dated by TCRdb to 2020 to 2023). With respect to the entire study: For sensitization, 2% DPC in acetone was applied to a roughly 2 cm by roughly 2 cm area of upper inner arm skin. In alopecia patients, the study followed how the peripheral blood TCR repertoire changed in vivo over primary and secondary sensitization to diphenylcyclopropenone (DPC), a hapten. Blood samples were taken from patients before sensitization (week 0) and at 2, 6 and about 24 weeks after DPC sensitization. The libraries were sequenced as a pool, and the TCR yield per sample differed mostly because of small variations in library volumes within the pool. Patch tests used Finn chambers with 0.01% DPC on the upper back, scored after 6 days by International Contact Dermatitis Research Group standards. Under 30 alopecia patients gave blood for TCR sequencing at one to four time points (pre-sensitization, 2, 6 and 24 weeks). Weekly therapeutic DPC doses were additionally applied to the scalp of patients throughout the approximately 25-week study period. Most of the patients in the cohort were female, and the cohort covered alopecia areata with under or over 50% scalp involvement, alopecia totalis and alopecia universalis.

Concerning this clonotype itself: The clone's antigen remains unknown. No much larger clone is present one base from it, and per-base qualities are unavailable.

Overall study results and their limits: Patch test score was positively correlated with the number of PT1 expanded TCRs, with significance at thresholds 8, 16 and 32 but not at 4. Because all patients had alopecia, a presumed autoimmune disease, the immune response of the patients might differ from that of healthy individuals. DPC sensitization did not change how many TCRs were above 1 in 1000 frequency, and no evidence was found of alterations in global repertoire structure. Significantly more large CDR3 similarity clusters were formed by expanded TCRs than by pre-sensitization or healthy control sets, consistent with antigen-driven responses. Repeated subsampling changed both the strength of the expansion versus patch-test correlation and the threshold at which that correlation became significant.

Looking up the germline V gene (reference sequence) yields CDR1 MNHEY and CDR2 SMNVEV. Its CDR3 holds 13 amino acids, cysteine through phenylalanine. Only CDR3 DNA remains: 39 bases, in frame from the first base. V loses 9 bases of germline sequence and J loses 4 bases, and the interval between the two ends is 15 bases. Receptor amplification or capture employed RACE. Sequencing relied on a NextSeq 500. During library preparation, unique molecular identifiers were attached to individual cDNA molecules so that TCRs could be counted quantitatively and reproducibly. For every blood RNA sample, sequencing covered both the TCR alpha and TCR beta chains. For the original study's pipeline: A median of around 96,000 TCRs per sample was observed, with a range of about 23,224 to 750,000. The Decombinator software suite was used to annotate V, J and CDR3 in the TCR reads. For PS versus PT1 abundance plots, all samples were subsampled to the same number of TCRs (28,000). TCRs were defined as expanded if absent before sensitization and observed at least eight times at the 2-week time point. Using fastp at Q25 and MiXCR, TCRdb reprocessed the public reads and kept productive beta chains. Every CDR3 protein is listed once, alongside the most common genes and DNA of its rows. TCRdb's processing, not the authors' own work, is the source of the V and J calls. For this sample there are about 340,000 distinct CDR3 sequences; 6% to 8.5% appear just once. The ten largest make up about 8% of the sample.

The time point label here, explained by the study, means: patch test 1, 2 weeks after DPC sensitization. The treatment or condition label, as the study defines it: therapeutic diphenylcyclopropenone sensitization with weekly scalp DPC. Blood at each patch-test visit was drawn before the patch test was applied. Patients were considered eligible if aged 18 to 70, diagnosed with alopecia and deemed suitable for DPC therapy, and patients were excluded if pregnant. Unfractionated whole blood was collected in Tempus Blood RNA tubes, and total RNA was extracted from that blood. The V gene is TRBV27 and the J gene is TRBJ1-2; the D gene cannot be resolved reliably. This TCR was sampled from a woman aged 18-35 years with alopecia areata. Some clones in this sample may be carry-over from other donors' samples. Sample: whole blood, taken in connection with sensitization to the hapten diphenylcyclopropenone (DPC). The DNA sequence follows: TGTGCCAGAGACAATCATTTCGGCTATGGCTACACCTTC. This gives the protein CARDNHFGYGYTF.